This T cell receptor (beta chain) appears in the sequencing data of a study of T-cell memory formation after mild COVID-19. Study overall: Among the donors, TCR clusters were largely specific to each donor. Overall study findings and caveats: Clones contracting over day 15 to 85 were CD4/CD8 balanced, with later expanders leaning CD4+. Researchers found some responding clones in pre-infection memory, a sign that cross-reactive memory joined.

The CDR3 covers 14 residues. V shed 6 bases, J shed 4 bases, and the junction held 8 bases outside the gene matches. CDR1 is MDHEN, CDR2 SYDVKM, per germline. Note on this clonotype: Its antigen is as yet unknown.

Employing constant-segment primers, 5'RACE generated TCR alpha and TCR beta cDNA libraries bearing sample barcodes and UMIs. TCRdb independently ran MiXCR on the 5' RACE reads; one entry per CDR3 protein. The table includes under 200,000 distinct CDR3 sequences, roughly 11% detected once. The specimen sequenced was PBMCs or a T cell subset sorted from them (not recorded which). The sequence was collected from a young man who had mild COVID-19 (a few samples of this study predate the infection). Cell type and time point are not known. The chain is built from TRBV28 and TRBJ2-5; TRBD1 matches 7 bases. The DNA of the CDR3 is TGTGCCAGCAGCCGTACAGGGGCCATAGAGACCCAGTACTTC. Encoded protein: CASSRTGAIETQYF.